This TCR beta chain was sequenced for a study of cytomegalovirus exposure and HLA in healthy donors. Study background: Out of 150 million to 200 million T cells, an earlier analysis found 117 million unique TCR beta sequences in total.

V lost 0 bases to trimming and J lost 3 bases, with 12 bases between them. The CDR3 is 16 amino acids. Germline-derived CDR1 and CDR2 are KGHSH and LQKENI. The PCR had 60 Vbeta and 13 Jbeta primers. Some clones are missing from TCRdb's copy, which holds only in-frame ones; the method was immunoSEQ multiplex PCR. The table lists about 150,000 clones, approximately 83% of them singletons. The sequence came from a man aged 35 to 55 in good health and CMV-seronegative. The chain carries TRBV18 and TRBJ2-1; D not resolved. Material for sequencing was PBMCs. CDR3 bases: TGTGCCAGCTCACCACCGCAGGAACTGTTCTACAATGAGCAGTTCTTC. Translation gives CASSPPQELFYNEQFF.